This T cell receptor beta chain comes out of a study of blood T cell repertoires in COVID-19. Measured with immunoSEQ multiplex PCR; TCRdb has only the in-frame clones, and not every one. The sample shows about 360,000 clones, 75% to 90% of them seen only once. The V and J ends lost 3 bases and 3 bases, in that order; junction bases with no gene match: 8. The CDR3 is 15 residues long. Per the germline V gene, CDR1 is DFQATT and CDR2 is SNEGSKA (reference sequence). This clone was found a few times. The sequence came from a woman aged 55-75 years with COVID-19, enrolled during active disease. The chain links TRBV20-1 to TRBJ2-7; 10 bases are a match to TRBD1. The specimen sequenced was peripheral blood. The CDR3 DNA reads TGCAGTGCTAGTTCATCCGACAGGGGGCTCTACGAGCAGTACTTC. Its translation is CSASSSDRGLYEQYF.